This passage covers 31 T cell receptor beta chains from one sample sequenced in a study of cytomegalovirus exposure and HLA in healthy donors. The PCR made use of 60 Vbeta and 13 Jbeta primers. Clones were read by immunoSEQ multiplex PCR, and TCRdb kept only the in-frame ones, dropping some. This table holds some 110,000 clones, about 80% found once. Sequenced input: PBMCs. The receptors stem from a young man in good health and CMV-seronegative.

The table lists this clone with a count of one. The V call is TRBV6-6, the J call TRBJ1-1, with 10 positions matching TRBD1. Trimming cost V 5 bases and J 3 bases; bases outside gene matches: 9. This CDR3 comprises 16 residues. Germline CDR1 and CDR2: MNHNY and SVGAGI (reference sequence). CDR3 sequence: CASSAGTGVSDTEAFF. CDR3 bases: TGTGCCAGCAGTGCGGGGACAGGGGTTTCGGACACTGAAGCTTTCTTT.

The rearrangement links TRBV30 to TRBJ2-1; TRBD2 might be the D (6 bases). V lost 0 bases, J lost 2 bases, and 11 bases lay in between. Looked up from germline, CDR1 is GTSNPN and CDR2 is SVGIG (reference sequence). This CDR3 is 15 amino acids long. The CDR3 nucleotides read TGTGCCTGGAGTGTACTTAGCGGTACCTACAATGAGCAGTTCTTC. The encoded protein is CAWSVLSGTYNEQFF.

The gene calls are TRBV29-1 and TRBJ2-2; D is possibly TRBD1 (6 bases). CDR1 is SQVTM and CDR2 is ANQGSEA in the germline V gene. The V end was cut by 7 bases, the J end by 1 base, with 10 bases between. The CDR3 has 13 amino acids. CDR3 protein: CSAGQMNTGELFF. The CDR3 DNA reads as TGCAGCGCCGGACAGATGAACACCGGGGAGCTGTTTTTT.

In this sample, this clone turned up once. CDR3 amino acids: CASFPLGTANPDTQYF. CDR3 nucleotides: TGTGCCAGCTTTCCACTCGGGACAGCTAACCCCGATACGCAGTATTTT. This chain connects TRBV19 to TRBJ2-3; 7 bases agree with TRBD1. The CDR3 extends over 16 amino acids. Germline values: CDR1 LNHDA, CDR2 SQIVND (reference sequence). J gave up 6 bases and V 9 bases, and 18 bases lay outside the gene matches.

J is TRBJ2-7 and V is TRBV11-2; 12 bases map to TRBD2. The CDR3 is 18 residues long. Germline lookup yields CDR1 SGHAT and CDR2 FQNNGV. V shed 5 bases and J 0 bases; nucleotides not matched to a gene: 11. The chain's CDR3 is CASSLRLAGDLSSYEQYF. CDR3 DNA: TGTGCCAGCAGCCTTCGACTAGCGGGGGATCTTAGCTCCTACGAGCAGTACTTC.

This chain uses TRBV30 with TRBJ2-3; tentative D call: TRBD2 (6 bases). Between the trimmed V and J ends, which lost 1 base and 3 bases, there was a span of 8 bases. CDR3 length: 13 residues. In germline, CDR1 is GTSNPN, CDR2 SVGIG (reference sequence). The CDR3 sequence: CAWSGLATDTQYF. DNA of the CDR3: TGTGCCTGGAGTGGCCTAGCGACAGATACGCAGTATTTT.

The CDR3 region is CASRDSLNTEAFF. DNA for the CDR3: TGCGCCAGCAGGGACAGCCTGAACACTGAAGCTTTCTTT. The chain employs TRBV10-1 and TRBJ1-1, with D perhaps TRBD1 (6 bases). Germline V gene sequence: CDR1 WNHNN, CDR2 SYGVQD (reference sequence). The CDR3 length is 13 residues. V was clipped by 6 bases and J by 0 bases, with 8 bases between them.

The CDR3 loop is CASSSATGQGWETQYF. The CDR3 nucleotides are TGTGCCAGCAGCTCGGCGACCGGACAGGGATGGGAGACCCAGTACTTC. This chain links TRBV5-6 with TRBJ2-5, with 8 bases aligning to TRBD1. V lost 3 bases, J lost 5 bases, and 12 bases stayed unmatched. From germline, CDR1 is SGHDT and CDR2 YYEEEE. The CDR3 has 16 amino acids.

V and J are TRBV30 and TRBJ1-5, with D perhaps matching TRBD1 (5 bases). The CDR3 length is 13 residues. Deletions cut 5 bases from V and 2 bases from J, with 10 bases between. Germline values: CDR1 GTSNPN, CDR2 SVGIG (reference sequence). The CDR3 spells CAWGAGGNQPQHF. CDR3 bases: TGTGCCTGGGGGGCCGGCGGCAATCAGCCCCAGCATTTT.

This chain links TRBV29-1 with TRBJ2-7; D perhaps matches TRBD1 (7 bases). V was shortened by 6 bases and J by 3 bases, with 12 bases between the two germline ends. CDR1 SQVTM and CDR2 ANQGSEA come from the germline V gene. The CDR3 length is 12 residues. The DNA of the CDR3 is TGCAGCGTCCGGGGGACAGTCTACGAGCAGTACTTC. This sequence encodes CSVRGTVYEQYF.

V gene TRBV6-1 combines with J gene TRBJ2-7, with unresolved D. This CDR3 is 14 amino acids long. Germline V gene lookup returns CDR1 MNHNS and CDR2 SASEGT. V was trimmed by 0 bases and J by 7 bases, leaving 13 bases between them. The DNA for the CDR3 is TGTGCCAGCAGTGAAGCGAATAGCCCGTGGGAGCAGTACTTC. Protein: CASSEANSPWEQYF.

The chain employs TRBV9 and TRBJ2-3; TRBD2 might be the D (6 bases). The CDR3 length is 17 residues. The germline CDR1 and CDR2 sequences are SGDLS and YYNGEE. The ends were cut back, 2 bases at V and 1 base at J, with 17 bases in the middle. The CDR3 loop is CASSVSAGHPGTDTQYF. CDR3 DNA: TGTGCCAGCAGCGTCTCGGCGGGGCATCCGGGCACAGATACGCAGTATTTT.

This chain joins TRBV10-1 and TRBJ2-7; possibly TRBD1 for D (5 bases). The germline V and J ends were trimmed by 4 bases and 3 bases, with 10 bases remaining between them. This CDR3 contains 13 residues. Per the germline V gene, CDR1 is WNHNN and CDR2 is SYGVQD (reference sequence). The CDR3 DNA follows: TGCGCCAGCAGTGCAGCAGGGATCTACGAGCAGTACTTC. Translation gives CASSAAGIYEQYF.

The CDR3 spells CASSQTLSGGYTDTQYF. The DNA for the CDR3 is TGCGCCAGCAGCCAGACATTGAGCGGGGGGTACACAGATACGCAGTATTTT. The gene calls are TRBV4-1 and TRBJ2-3, with TRBD2 matching over 9 bases. The V segment lost 3 bases and the J segment 2 bases; nucleotides outside the gene matches: 9. In germline, CDR1 is MGHRA, CDR2 YSYEKL. The CDR3 consists of 17 residues.

The CDR3 DNA follows: TGTGCCAGCAGCTTAGACAGGTCTGGGGCCAACGTCCTGACTTTC. This gives the protein CASSLDRSGANVLTF. The J gene is TRBJ2-6, the V gene TRBV11-2; no clear D gene. The V gene lost 0 bases and the J gene lost 1 base, with 4 bases spanning the gap. Germline V gives CDR1 SGHAT, CDR2 FQNNGV. This CDR3 contains 15 residues.

The V call is TRBV27, the J call TRBJ2-5; D possibly corresponds to TRBD1 (5 bases). V lost 3 bases, J lost 1 base, and 6 bases lay in between. CDR3 length equals 13 residues. CDR1 and CDR2 (germline): MNHEY, SMNVEV (reference sequence). The CDR3 bases are TGTGCCAGCAGTTTTACAGGCCAAGAGACCCAGTACTTC. Its protein product is CASSFTGQETQYF.

The chain employs TRBV5-1 and TRBJ2-3; D is undetermined. The V end was cut by 0 bases, the J end by 2 bases, with 7 bases between. CDR1 is SGHRS, CDR2 YFSETQ, per germline. The CDR3 has 14 amino acids. The CDR3 spells CASSLASVTDTQYF. CDR3 nucleotide sequence: TGCGCCAGCAGCTTGGCAAGCGTCACAGATACGCAGTATTTT.

The V call is TRBV6-5, the J call TRBJ1-4, with TRBD1 matching 8 bases. Germline values: CDR1 MNHEY, CDR2 SVGAGI. The length of the CDR3 is 15 residues. V lost 6 bases, J lost 7 bases, and 10 bases stayed unmatched. The CDR3 region is CASSHSGGTGEKLFF. The CDR3 coding sequence is TGTGCCAGCAGCCATTCAGGGGGCACGGGTGAAAAACTGTTTTTT.

This clone was observed a single time. Mismatch with germline at one junction end may stem from a read error. This chain joins TRBV5-1 and TRBJ2-3, with TRBD2 matching 8 bases. Germline loops: CDR1 SGHRS, CDR2 YFSETQ. The CDR3 extends over 15 amino acids. DNA of the CDR3: TGCGCCAGCAATAGGGTAGCGGGAAGCAAAGATACGCAGTATTTT. This translates into CASNRVAGSKDTQYF. Full variable domain (remainder filled in from reference TRBV5-1 and TRBJ2-3): KAGVTQTPRYLIKTRGQQVTLSCSPISGHRSVSWYQQTPGQGLQFLFEYFSETQRNKGNFPGRFSGRQFSNSRSEMNVSTLELGDSALYLCASNRVAGSKDTQYFGPGTRLTVL.

There are a few counts of this clone. Written as DNA, the CDR3 is TGTGCCAGCAGCCAAGGGCCGGGGCGGGAGGACACTGAAGCTTTCTTT. Residues: CASSQGPGREDTEAFF. The V and J genes are TRBV4-2 and TRBJ1-1; the D gene is possibly TRBD1 (5 bases). Trimming took 1 base from V and 3 from J, leaving 15 bases between them. Germline lookup yields CDR1 LGHNA and CDR2 YNFKEQ. This CDR3 contains 16 residues.

This chain links TRBV5-1 with TRBJ2-1; D gene unclear. The ends were cut back, 0 bases at V and 2 bases at J, with 6 bases in the middle. The CDR3 has 14 amino acids. CDR1 and CDR2 from the germline V gene are SGHRS and YFSETQ. This CDR3 is CASSLGLAYNEQFF. The CDR3 coding sequence is TGCGCCAGCAGCTTGGGACTGGCCTACAATGAGCAGTTCTTC. Supplemented by reference TRBV5-1 and TRBJ2-1, the full variable domain reads KAGVTQTPRYLIKTRGQQVTLSCSPISGHRSVSWYQQTPGQGLQFLFEYFSETQRNKGNFPGRFSGRQFSNSRSEMNVSTLELGDSALYLCASSLGLAYNEQFFGPGTRLTVL.

The rearrangement joins TRBV7-9 to TRBJ2-2; D might be TRBD2 (6 bases). The V gene lost 6 bases and the J gene lost 0 bases, with 17 bases spanning the gap. CDR3 length: 17 residues. Germline loops: CDR1 SEHNR, CDR2 FQNEAQ (reference sequence). CDR3 coding DNA: TGTGCCAGCAGTGATAGTTACCCTAGCGCGAACACCGGGGAGCTGTTTTTT. This encodes CASSDSYPSANTGELFF.

V and J are TRBV28 and TRBJ2-1, with D maybe TRBD2 (5 bases). V lost 7 bases, J lost 0 bases, and 10 bases lay in between. The CDR3 has 14 amino acids. The V gene's germline CDR1 is MDHEN and CDR2 SYDVKM. CDR3 sequence (DNA): TGTGCCAGCACCTCGGAGGCCTCCTACAATGAGCAGTTCTTC. It specifies CASTSEASYNEQFF.

The CDR3 sequence: CASSQDMGQGRSPLHF. In DNA form, the CDR3 reads TGCGCCAGCAGCCAAGATATGGGACAGGGGAGATCACCCCTCCACTTT. The gene calls are TRBV4-3 and TRBJ1-6, with 10 bases that match TRBD1. This CDR3 comprises 16 residues. Looked up from germline, CDR1 is LGHNA and CDR2 is YSLEER. V lost 0 bases to trimming and J lost 10 bases; unmatched junction nucleotides: 6.

This clone has more than one count but fewer than ten. This chain connects TRBV5-1 to TRBJ2-6, with 9 positions matching TRBD2. Losses at the gene ends were 4 bases for V and 0 bases for J; bases not matched to a gene: 17. This CDR3 has 21 amino acids. CDR1 is SGHRS, CDR2 YFSETQ, per germline. CDR3 protein: CASSGSSPGRGRASGANVLTF. The CDR3 coding sequence is TGCGCCAGCAGCGGAAGTTCCCCGGGTCGCGGGAGGGCCTCTGGGGCCAACGTCCTGACTTTC. The variable domain in full, with the rest retrieved from reference TRBV5-1 and TRBJ2-6, is KAGVTQTPRYLIKTRGQQVTLSCSPISGHRSVSWYQQTPGQGLQFLFEYFSETQRNKGNFPGRFSGRQFSNSRSEMNVSTLELGDSALYLCASSGSSPGRGRASGANVLTFGAGSRLTVL.

The J gene is TRBJ2-2, the V gene TRBV9, with TRBD2 matching 10 bases. Trimming took 0 bases from V and 7 from J; bases not matched to a gene: 6. Germline CDR1 reads SGDLS; CDR2 reads YYNGEE. The length of the CDR3 is 16 residues. For the CDR3, the DNA is TGTGCCAGCAGCGTAGTGAGCGGGAGGGCCGTCGGGGAGCTGTTTTTT. The encoded protein is CASSVVSGRAVGELFF.

The rearrangement uses TRBV4-1 and TRBJ1-2, with a possible D match to TRBD1 (6 bases). Looked up from germline, CDR1 is MGHRA and CDR2 is YSYEKL. The CDR3 is made up of 14 amino acids. The V gene lost 7 bases and the J gene lost 6 bases, with 18 bases spanning the gap. The CDR3 DNA reads TGCGCCAGCACCCCCGGGACATTAAACGATGGCTACACCTTC. Amino acids: CASTPGTLNDGYTF.

Note on this clone: One junction end does not reproduce the germline sequence, and a read error may be involved. This chain uses TRBV7-9 with TRBJ1-5; D call uncertain. Germline V CDR1 and CDR2: SEHNR, FQNEAQ (reference sequence). The CDR3 spans 13 residues. The CDR3 DNA follows: TGTGCCAGCAGCTTATTTAGCGATCAGCCCCAGCATTTT. Its protein product is CASSLFSDQPQHF.

The chain carries TRBV5-5 and TRBJ2-1; TRBD2 might be the D (7 bases). V shed 3 bases and J shed 5 bases, with 15 bases lying between them. The CDR3 loop spans 15 amino acids. Germline V gives CDR1 SGHKS, CDR2 YYEKEE (reference sequence). The CDR3 DNA reads as TGTGCCAGCAGCTGGGTGGGGGGGCGCAACAATGAGCAGTTCTTC. Translated: CASSWVGGRNNEQFF.

This chain uses TRBV4-1 with TRBJ2-5; 9 nucleotides line up with TRBD1. J gave up 1 base and V 1 base, and 1 base lay outside the gene matches. Germline V lookup: CDR1 MGHRA, CDR2 YSYEKL. There are 15 residues in the CDR3. CDR3 DNA: TGCGCCAGCAGCCAAGGGGACAGGGTCCAAGAGACCCAGTACTTC. This sequence encodes CASSQGDRVQETQYF.

The rearrangement uses TRBV13 and TRBJ1-4; the D is unclear. CDR1 is PRHDT, CDR2 FYEKMQ, per germline (reference sequence). Between the trimmed V and J ends, which lost 1 base and 0 bases, there was a span of 9 bases. This CDR3 comprises 16 residues. CDR3 nucleotide sequence: TGTGCCAGCAGCTTAGTGCGGCAGTCAACTAATGAAAAACTGTTTTTT. It yields the protein CASSLVRQSTNEKLFF. Looking up the rest from reference TRBV13 and TRBJ1-4 gives the full variable domain: AAGVIQSPRHLIKEKRETATLKCYPIPRHDTVYWYQQGPGQDPQFLISFYEKMQSDKGSIPDRFSAQQFSDYHSELNMSSLELGDSALYFCASSLVRQSTNEKLFFGSGTQLSVL.